This T cell receptor beta chain was sequenced in a study of shared clonotypes between healthy human individuals. On the study more broadly: The people who gave samples were two women and a few men aged 18 to 49. Every donor yielded three CD4 naive, three CD4 memory, two CD8 naive and one CD8 memory plate.

About 30,000 T cell genomes (approximately 190 ng DNA) went into each sorted-subset replicate. Produced via immunoSEQ multiplex PCR; TCRdb's table is partial and in-frame only. This sample has more than 2 million clones, with about 95% found just once. It was CD45RO-negative cells, positively selected for CCR7, that made up naive CD8 cells, with terminally differentiated effector memory CD45RA+ cells excluded. Donors were Caucasian adults residing in Nashville, Tennessee, USA. The TCR was taken from a young man in good health. Sequencing input: naive CD8+ T cells sorted from blood.

DNA for the CDR3: TGCGCCAGCAGCCCTTTGAGCGGGGGCTCCTACAATGAGCAGTTCTTC. Translated, it gives CASSPLSGGSYNEQFF. V and J are TRBV5-1 and TRBJ2-1; 8 nucleotides line up with TRBD2. The CDR3 consists of 16 residues. The germline V gene has CDR1 SGHRS and CDR2 YFSETQ. V lost 4 bases, J lost 0 bases, and 6 bases stayed unmatched.